This T cell receptor beta chain was identified during a study of T-cell reconstitution after alpha-beta-depleted transplantation in children. Study-level results: From surviving recipient T cells and thymic progenitors came the high day-60 TCRbeta diversity observed in some patients. Newly generated T cells supplied most T-cell counts and diversity one year post-transplant. Reportedly, only several hundred clones from non-depleted graft cells drove alpha-beta T-cell counts at about two months.

Points on this clonotype: Its matching antigen is unknown.

The TCRbeta library was prepared with unique molecular identifiers. MiXCR, run by TCRdb on the PCR reads, gives a single entry per CDR3 protein. Of some 600,000 distinct CDR3 sequences listed, about an eighth are singletons. With 5 bases removed from V and 1 base from J, the gap between germline ends came to 21 bases. The CDR3 totals 17 residues. V is TRBV12-3 or TRBV12-4 and J is TRBJ2-7; TRBD1 or TRBD2 may be the D gene (6 bases each). Sample: PBMCs, mostly from graft donor cells, taken 360 days after TCRalphabeta/CD19-depleted stem cell transplant. The sequence came from a male patient under 18 who had a stem cell transplant for acute myeloid leukemia, so the T cells may come from the graft donor. The CDR3 nucleotides are TGTGCCAGCAGTCCTCTCCCGGGGGCGATCACTTCCTACGAGCAGTACTTC. It is translated as CASSPLPGAITSYEQYF.